A selection of T cell receptor beta chains follows, all from one sample in a study of monozygotic twins with inflammatory bowel disease. Reanalyzing the 5' RACE reads, TCRdb keeps one entry per CDR3 protein, without DNA. This repertoire comprises about 200,000 distinct CDR3 sequences; its ten largest clones make up roughly 7.1%. The specimen was blood. The receptors derive from a human donor with ulcerative colitis or Crohn's disease, or a healthy co-twin of an affected twin (not recorded which). Each CDR3 is given with its conserved first and last residue.

v_gene	j_gene	len	CDR3aa
TRBV18	TRBJ2-3	16	CASSPPETARTDTQYF
TRBV7-3	TRBJ2-5	15	CASSSEGGWQETQYF
TRBV12-3/TRBV12-4	TRBJ1-5	13	CASSRSWDQPQHF
TRBV5-1	TRBJ2-7	15	CASSLNPGQGHEQYF
TRBV11-2	TRBJ2-2	12	CASSTGAGELFF
TRBV7-3	TRBJ2-1	13	CASSSGDYNEQFF
TRBV6-2/TRBV6-3	TRBJ1-1	14	CASSQQGDQSEAFF
TRBV6-2/TRBV6-3	TRBJ2-7	14	CASSFSGSQHEQYF
TRBV7-9	TRBJ2-1	14	CASSLPGTYNEQFF
TRBV6-2/TRBV6-3	TRBJ2-5	15	CASSSPPTGSETQYF
TRBV29-1	TRBJ1-4	13	CSALTALGEKLFF
TRBV5-1	TRBJ1-2	16	CASSLDLYSVDYGYTF
TRBV10-3	TRBJ2-7	15	CAISEPGSYTYEQYF
TRBV3-1	TRBJ2-1	17	CASSLTAGGRPYNEQFF
TRBV6-6	TRBJ1-5	14	CASSYGTGNQPQHF
TRBV6-4	TRBJ2-1	13	CASSQSGVNEQFF
TRBV7-3	TRBJ2-2	16	CASSLTDRRNTGELFF
TRBV7-3	TRBJ2-3	15	CASSLNGNYADTQYF
TRBV4-1	TRBJ1-1	15	CASSPQGLMNTEAFF
TRBV4-2	TRBJ2-1	13	CASSETLRNEQFF
TRBV20-1	TRBJ2-5	14	CSARPSGGQETQYF
TRBV10-3	TRBJ2-5	12	CAISDMGETQYF
TRBV4-3	TRBJ2-1	15	CASSQEGGLANEQFF
TRBV12-3/TRBV12-4	TRBJ2-1	13	CASSYQNLERPFF
TRBV20-1	TRBJ2-5	14	CSAPSRGWQETQYF
TRBV19	TRBJ2-7	13	CASAGTGGLEQYF
TRBV20-1	TRBJ2-1	14	CSARASGSYNEQFF
TRBV5-1	TRBJ1-4	15	CASSGGQGTPEKLFF